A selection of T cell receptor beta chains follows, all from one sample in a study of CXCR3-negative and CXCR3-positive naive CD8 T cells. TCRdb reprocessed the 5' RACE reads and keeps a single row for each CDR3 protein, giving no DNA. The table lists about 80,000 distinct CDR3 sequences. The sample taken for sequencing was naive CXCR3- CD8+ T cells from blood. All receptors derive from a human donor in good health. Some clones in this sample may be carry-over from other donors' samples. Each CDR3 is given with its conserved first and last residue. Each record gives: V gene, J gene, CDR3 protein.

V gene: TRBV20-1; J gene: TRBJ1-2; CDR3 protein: CSARETHPGTGRGYTF
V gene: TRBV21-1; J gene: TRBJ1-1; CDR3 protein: CASSTYLGTGRGRNTEAFF
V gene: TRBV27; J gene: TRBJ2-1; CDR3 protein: CASSYSPSSYNEQFF
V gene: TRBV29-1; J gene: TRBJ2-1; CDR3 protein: CSVGDPPDEQFF
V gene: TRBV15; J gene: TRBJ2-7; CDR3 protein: CATSSDSGDPEQYF
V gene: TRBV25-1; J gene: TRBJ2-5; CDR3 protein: CASSPGETQYF
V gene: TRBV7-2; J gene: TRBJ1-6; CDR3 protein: CASSSPGGQGDRLESPLHF
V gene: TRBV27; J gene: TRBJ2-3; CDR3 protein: CASSFAGLDTQYF
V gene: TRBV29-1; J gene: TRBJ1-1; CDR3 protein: CSVERDGGAFF
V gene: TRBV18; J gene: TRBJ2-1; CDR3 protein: CASSDTSGRNEQFF
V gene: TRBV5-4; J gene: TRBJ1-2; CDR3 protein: CASAPGQPAPYTF
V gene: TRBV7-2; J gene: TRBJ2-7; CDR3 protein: CASSPSAAGGYEQYF
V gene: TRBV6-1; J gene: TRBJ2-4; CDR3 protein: CASSEDTSMVNIQYF
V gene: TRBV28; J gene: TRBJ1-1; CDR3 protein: CASRGQGAGYTEAFF
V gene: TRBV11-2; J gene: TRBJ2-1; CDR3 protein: CASSFRQSNEQFF
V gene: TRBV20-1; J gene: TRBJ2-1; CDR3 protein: CSAPPPGLAETYNEQFF
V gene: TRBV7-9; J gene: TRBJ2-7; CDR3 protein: CASSPPRANEQYF
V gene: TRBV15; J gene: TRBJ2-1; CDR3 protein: CATSRDHYEQFF
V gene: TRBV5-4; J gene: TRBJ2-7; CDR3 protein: CATEAGTGDSYEQYF
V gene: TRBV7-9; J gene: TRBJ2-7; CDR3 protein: CASSPQRVFGEQYF
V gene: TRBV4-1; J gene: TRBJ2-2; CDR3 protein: CASSQGWGLDTGELFF
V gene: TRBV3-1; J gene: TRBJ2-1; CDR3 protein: CASSQAERTNNEQFF